What follows is one T cell receptor (beta chain) and its context. Since a much larger clone is just one base distant, this may be a read error. The data were obtained in a study of tumor and adjacent non-tumor tissue in lung cancer. The CDR3 is 16 residues long. Germline CDR1 is SGHDT and CDR2 is YYEEEE. This sample's RNA came from whole unsorted tissue. More than 3 cm separated this lung sample from the edge of the tumor. Three rounds of nested PCR, following a modified ARM-PCR protocol, produced the TCRbeta library. TCRdb passed the multiplex PCR reads through MiXCR, listing each CDR3 protein once. The table records approximately 79,000 distinct CDR3 sequences, 76% of them present only once.

The V call is TRBV5-6, the J call TRBJ1-2; D is possibly TRBD1 (5 bases). The receptor comes from a man in his 70s with non-small cell lung cancer. The sample was distant non-tumor lung tissue. CDR3 in DNA: TGTGCCAACAGCTCGGGACCGAACGTTGGGGACTATGGCTACACCTTC. Translation gives CANSSGPNVGDYGYTF. The whole variable domain, remainder taken from reference TRBV5-6 and TRBJ1-2, is DAGVTQSPTHLIKTRGQQVTLRCSPKSGHDTVSWYQQALGQGPQFIFQYYEEEERQRGNFPDRFSGHQFPNYSSELNVNALLLGDSALYLCANSSGPNVGDYGYTFGSGTRLTVV.